The 22 T cell receptor beta chains below were found in one sample sequenced in a study of cytomegalovirus exposure and HLA in healthy donors. The PCR used 60 Vbeta and 13 Jbeta primers. Some clones are missing from TCRdb's copy, which holds only in-frame ones; the method was immunoSEQ multiplex PCR. The data hold roughly 100,000 clones, with about four fifths observed a single time. The sample was PBMCs. Receptors originate from a man aged 40-55 years in good health and CMV-seronegative.

The chain has TRBV5-1 and TRBJ2-5; 8 bases match TRBD2. Germline values: CDR1 SGHRS, CDR2 YFSETQ. V was clipped by 0 bases and J by 2 bases; unmatched bases: 6. This CDR3 is 16 amino acids long. The CDR3 sequence is CASSLVPAGVQETQYF. DNA for the CDR3: TGCGCCAGCAGCTTGGTCCCAGCGGGAGTACAAGAGACCCAGTACTTC. Full variable domain (missing parts from reference TRBV5-1 and TRBJ2-5): KAGVTQTPRYLIKTRGQQVTLSCSPISGHRSVSWYQQTPGQGLQFLFEYFSETQRNKGNFPGRFSGRQFSNSRSEMNVSTLELGDSALYLCASSLVPAGVQETQYFGPGTRLLVL.

This clone was observed a handful of times. The rearrangement joins TRBV29-1 to TRBJ1-2; possibly TRBD1 for D (5 bases). The germline CDR1 and CDR2 sequences are SQVTM and ANQGSEA. The V end lost 5 bases, the J end lost 4 bases, and 26 bases lay between the germline ends. The CDR3 has 17 amino acids. The CDR3 protein is CSVTLGVGAGVGYGYTF. The DNA of the CDR3 is TGCAGCGTTACTCTGGGGGTCGGAGCGGGAGTAGGCTATGGCTACACCTTC.

The CDR3: CAISAGQGGEKLFF. In DNA, the CDR3 is TGTGCCATCAGCGCGGGACAGGGTGGCGAAAAACTGTTTTTT. The gene calls are TRBV10-3 and TRBJ1-4, with 9 bases identical to TRBD1. V lost 6 bases, J lost 8 bases, and 7 bases stayed unmatched. From germline, CDR1 is ENHRY and CDR2 SYGVKD. This CDR3 region has 14 residues.

The V call is TRBV30, the J call TRBJ2-7; D might be TRBD1 (6 bases). V lost 5 bases, J lost 4 bases, and 18 bases lay in between. CDR3 length: 14 amino acids. Germline V lookup: CDR1 GTSNPN, CDR2 SVGIG (reference sequence). CDR3: CAWGPLTGTYEQYF. The CDR3 nucleotides are TGTGCCTGGGGTCCCCTTACCGGGACATACGAGCAGTACTTC.

The CDR3 bases are TGTGCCAGCAGACAGGGGAGTATGGATACGCAGTATTTT. This translates into CASRQGSMDTQYF. J is TRBJ2-3 and V is TRBV6-5, with 7 bases aligning to TRBD1. The trim removed 6 bases at V and 6 bases at J, leaving 6 bases unmatched. The CDR3 is made up of 13 amino acids. Germline V gene lookup returns CDR1 MNHEY and CDR2 SVGAGI.

The chain joins TRBV7-8 to TRBJ1-2, with TRBD1 matching over 9 bases. V trimming: 6 bases; J trimming: 5 bases; junction bases outside the gene matches: 10. Germline CDR1 reads SGHVS; CDR2 reads FQNEAQ. The CDR3 covers 15 residues. For the CDR3, the DNA is TGTGCCAGCAGGCTCCGGGACAGGGAAGAGTATGGCTACACCTTC. This sequence encodes CASRLRDREEYGYTF.

The gene calls are TRBV19 and TRBJ2-5; 7 bases match TRBD1. Trimming at V came to 5 bases and at J to 5 bases, leaving 5 bases not matched to a gene. Germline CDR1 and CDR2: LNHDA and SQIVND (reference sequence). The CDR3 is made up of 13 amino acids. This CDR3 reads CASSRGGRETQYF. DNA for the CDR3: TGTGCCAGTAGTCGAGGGGGCCGGGAGACCCAGTACTTC.

This chain joins TRBV4-1 and TRBJ1-1, with 8 positions matching TRBD1. With 6 bases clipped from V and 7 bases from J, the junction kept 10 bases outside the gene matches. This CDR3 contains 14 residues. Germline CDR1 is MGHRA and CDR2 is YSYEKL. CDR3 in DNA: TGCGCCAGCAGACCAGGACAGGGAGGTATTGAAGCTTTCTTT. Protein: CASRPGQGGIEAFF.

The V gene is TRBV11-3, the J gene TRBJ2-3; TRBD2 agrees at 11 bases. The V segment lost 4 bases and the J segment 2 bases; nucleotides outside the gene matches: 11. The germline gives CDR1 SGHNT, CDR2 YENEEA. This CDR3 has 18 amino acids. The CDR3, as DNA: TGTGCCAGCAGCTCCCCCGGGACTAGCGGAAGACTCACAGATACGCAGTATTTT. Translated: CASSSPGTSGRLTDTQYF. The entire variable domain, with the rest obtained from reference TRBV11-3 and TRBJ2-3, is as follows: EAGVVQSPRYKIIEKKQPVAFWCNPISGHNTLYWYLQNLGQGPELLIRYENEEAVDDSQLPKDRFSAERLKGVDSTLKIQPAELGDSAVYLCASSSPGTSGRLTDTQYFGPGTRLTVL.

This clone has more than one count but fewer than ten. The chain couples TRBV9 to TRBJ2-1, with TRBD1 matching over 9 bases. The J segment lost 7 bases and the V segment lost 0 bases, leaving 5 bases of the junction unmatched. The CDR3 sequence is 15 residues long. Germline V CDR1 and CDR2: SGDLS, YYNGEE. CDR3 protein: CASSVEQGARNEQFF. CDR3 DNA: TGTGCCAGCAGCGTAGAACAGGGGGCTCGTAATGAGCAGTTCTTC.

This clone was seen a handful of times. The chain couples TRBV19 to TRBJ1-5, with D perhaps TRBD1 (5 bases). There are 15 residues in the CDR3. Trimming took 5 bases from V and 4 from J, leaving 15 bases between them. Germline values: CDR1 LNHDA, CDR2 SQIVND (reference sequence). CDR3 residues: CASSPLWRGNQPQHF. CDR3 sequence (DNA): TGTGCCAGTAGTCCCTTGTGGAGGGGTAATCAGCCCCAGCATTTT.

The chain uses TRBV4-1 and TRBJ2-7; TRBD1 might be the D (5 bases). Germline CDR1 and CDR2: MGHRA and YSYEKL. The CDR3 sequence is 17 residues long. V lost 1 base and J lost 5, with 21 bases in between. CDR3 amino acids: CASSQGTRQRYFHEQYF. In DNA form, the CDR3 reads TGCGCCAGCAGCCAAGGCACCAGACAGCGATACTTCCACGAGCAGTACTTC.

The gene calls are TRBV7-9 and TRBJ2-5; D gene ambiguous. Germline-derived CDR1 and CDR2 are SEHNR and FQNEAQ (reference sequence). The CDR3 extends over 14 amino acids. V shed 2 bases and J shed 3 bases, with 10 bases lying between them. The CDR3 is CASSLFEVKETQYF. The CDR3, as DNA: TGTGCCAGCAGCTTATTTGAGGTTAAAGAGACCCAGTACTTC.

This clone was observed a few times. V gene TRBV7-2 combines with J gene TRBJ2-1, with TRBD1 matching 7 bases. The V and J ends lost 5 bases and 10 bases, in that order; junction bases with no gene match: 8. The CDR3 consists of 13 residues. Germline V gene sequence: CDR1 SGHTA, CDR2 FQGNSA. For the CDR3, the DNA is TGTGCCAGCAGCACTGAGGGGGCCCGCGAGCAGTTCTTC. Amino acid sequence: CASSTEGAREQFF.

This chain links TRBV5-1 with TRBJ1-3; D is unclear. The germline V gene encodes CDR1 SGHRS and CDR2 YFSETQ. V lost 0 bases and J 4 bases, leaving 11 bases between the germline ends. This CDR3 spans 15 amino acids. CDR3 sequence: CASSLAGGDGNTIYF. DNA of the CDR3: TGCGCCAGCAGCTTGGCCGGCGGAGACGGAAACACCATATATTTT.

This chain uses TRBV6-5 with TRBJ1-3; D is undetermined. Germline CDR1 and CDR2: MNHEY and SVGAGI. V dropped 6 bases and J dropped 0 bases, with 12 bases sitting between them. The CDR3 extends over 15 amino acids. The CDR3 protein is CASSNPRVSGNTIYF. The CDR3 DNA reads TGTGCCAGCAGCAACCCAAGAGTCTCTGGAAACACCATATATTTT.

This chain connects TRBV2 to TRBJ1-1; no clear D. With 7 bases removed from V and 1 base from J, the gap between germline ends came to 13 bases. Germline CDR1 and CDR2: SNHLY and FYNNEI. The CDR3 runs 14 residues. The CDR3 reads CASMVETGNTEAFF. The CDR3 region has the DNA TGTGCCAGCATGGTAGAAACTGGGAACACTGAAGCTTTCTTT.

The chain has TRBV7-3 and TRBJ1-4, with D perhaps TRBD1 (6 bases). Germline V gene sequence: CDR1 SGHTA, CDR2 FQGTGA. The V end lost 4 bases, the J end lost 5 bases, and 14 bases lay between the germline ends. The CDR3 length is 15 residues. The CDR3 nucleotides read TGTGCCAGCAGCTCCACCGGGACACCGAATGAAAAACTGTTTTTT. This translates into CASSSTGTPNEKLFF. The whole variable domain, filled in from reference TRBV7-3 and TRBJ1-4, reads GAGVSQTPSNKVTEKGKYVELRCDPISGHTALYWYRQSLGQGPEFLIYFQGTGAADDSGLPNDRFFAVRPEGSVSTLKIQRTERGDSAVYLCASSSTGTPNEKLFFGSGTQLSVL.

This clone was recorded once. This rearrangement joins TRBV5-6 to TRBJ2-1; TRBD2 matches at 8 bases. The CDR3 runs 16 residues. The germline V gene encodes CDR1 SGHDT and CDR2 YYEEEE. V lost 3 bases and J lost 5; bases outside the gene matches: 10. CDR3 in DNA: TGTGCCAGCAGCTGGCTTCCCGGGACTAGGGACAATGAGCAGTTCTTC. It specifies CASSWLPGTRDNEQFF.

The chain recombines TRBV6-5 with TRBJ2-7; 12 bases line up with TRBD2. V was pared by 6 bases and J by 0 bases, with 3 bases of the junction left unmatched. The CDR3 is 15 residues long. The germline V gene has CDR1 MNHEY and CDR2 SVGAGI. The CDR3, as DNA: TGTGCCAGCAGGCGGACTAGCGGGAACTCCTACGAGCAGTACTTC. Translation: CASRRTSGNSYEQYF.

This clone was counted only a few times. The rearrangement joins TRBV11-3 to TRBJ2-7, with TRBD1 matching 7 bases. The CDR3 totals 17 residues. After removal of 1 base from V and 4 bases from J, the junction contained 13 bases not matched to a gene. CDR1 and CDR2 (germline): SGHNT, YENEEA. DNA of the CDR3: TGTGCCAGCAGCTTAGGGGTAGGGGGCACCATCACGTACGAGCAGTACTTC. It yields the protein CASSLGVGGTITYEQYF.

The chain uses TRBV28 and TRBJ1-2, with no clear D. CDR3 size: 14 residues. The germline V gene encodes CDR1 MDHEN and CDR2 SYDVKM. Trimming cost V 2 bases and J 4 bases, with 11 bases left between them. CDR3 bases: TGTGCCAGCAGTTTAGTGGCAGGTGGCTATGGCTACACCTTC. Its protein is CASSLVAGGYGYTF.